The rows below give T cell receptor beta chains drawn from one sample of a study of T-cell reconstitution after alpha-beta-depleted transplantation in children. TCRdb re-called the PCR reads through MiXCR, storing one row per CDR3 protein. The profile covers approximately 500,000 distinct CDR3 sequences, with approximately 10% appearing a single time and roughly 2.1% taken by the ten largest. Sequenced material: PBMCs, taken before TCRalphabeta/CD19-depleted stem cell transplant. Every receptor here comes from a child aged 2 to 15 with inherited bone marrow failure, due to receive a stem cell transplant. Both conserved end residues are part of each CDR3. The order of the fields is clone size, V gene, CDR3 protein. Expanded clones get a size class; other rows say once, few or many, or leave the size out.

>many|TRBV6-1
CASRFSTGVNTEAFF
>many|TRBV7-9
CASSYVLGGYGYTF
>.|TRBV7-9
CASSEGVLCSYEQYF
>few|TRBV4-3
CASSQERPDGSYEQYF
>.|TRBV29-1
CSAGEGVGEQYF
>few|TRBV19
CATKRDGYNEKLFF
>few|TRBV7-8
CASSGAGGGNEKLFF
>many|TRBV29-1
CSVEDLETDTYNEQFF
>few|TRBV12-3/TRBV12-4
CASSFYGADSSYNEQFF
>many|TRBV27
CASRMGLENTEAFF
>many|TRBV27
CASSLSHWREGFYEQYF
>.|TRBV9
CASSVDERVVGIPYNEQFF
>many|TRBV3-1
CASSQNAGYEQYF
>many|TRBV5-6
CASSDISHEQYF
>many|TRBV20-1
CSARADLAAAYNEQFF
>many|TRBV27
CASSLKGSYEQYF
>many|TRBV10-2
CASSDQGGYGYTF
>many|TRBV27
CARTGSQETQYF
>many|TRBV9
CASSDGTSGQETQYF
>once|TRBV7-9
CASSLLGASDTQYF
>many|TRBV25-1
CASSWDVGELFF
>few|TRBV12-3/TRBV12-4
CASSLWLAGGAQETQYF
>few|TRBV12-3/TRBV12-4
CASSQTGLNTGELFF
>many|TRBV3-1
CASSSTSGAYNEQFF
>many|TRBV6-1
CASRRARAGGGTDTQYF
>many|TRBV29-1
CSVSPGQETQYF
>many|TRBV7-9
CASSLKNYGYTF
>many|TRBV4-3
CASSQVEGQGEQYF
>few|TRBV12-3/TRBV12-4
CASSEDRATYNSPLHF
>few|TRBV27
CASRPVLRGANVLTF
>many|TRBV27
CASSPGLAGVSDTQYF
>many|TRBV7-2
CASSASTDTQYF
>many|TRBV29-1
CSVETKTYEQYF
>.|TRBV15
CATSRDLAGVGYNEQFF
>few|TRBV7-2
CASSLGPVANSDTQYF
>many|TRBV28
CASSLLHRDSTDTQYF
>many|TRBV7-2
CASSPQGAGGYTF
>many|TRBV7-2
CASSLVAASGSSYEQYF
>many|TRBV7-2
CASSFDRELGGYTF
>many|TRBV6-5
CASSYATRGVPEAFF
>many|TRBV7-9
CASSSVYYGYTF
>.|TRBV4-3
CASSQGSDNSPLHF
>many|TRBV5-1
CASSLDRFSYEQYF
>.|TRBV30
CAWTGSGSNQPQHF
>few|TRBV12-3/TRBV12-4
CASTYYDRNTEAFF
>many|TRBV3-1
CASSQGDSLYEQYF
>few|TRBV7-9
CASSRYDGDTEAFF
>few|TRBV20-1
CSASHRRALRYFSYNEQFF